This entry lists 9 T cell receptor beta chains sequenced from one sample in a study of tumor-infiltrating lymphocytes in primary liver carcinoma. TCR beta cDNA was prepared out of about 530 ng total RNA by means of a constant-region primer. Nested multiplex PCR, run for three rounds with slightly modified ARM-PCR, yielded TCR beta libraries. Two initial PCR rounds of about 11 cycles each paired TRBV1-TRBV30 forward primers with a C-beta reverse primer. TCRdb fed the multiplex PCR reads into MiXCR, producing one record per CDR3 protein. This table holds fewer than 400,000 distinct CDR3 sequences, around three fifths found once. Germline DNA was also extracted, while the blood RNA originated from unsorted whole blood. Sequenced sample: peripheral blood. These receptors were collected from a woman younger than 45 with primary liver carcinoma and hepatitis B virus infection.

The rearrangement uses TRBV6-5 and TRBJ2-1, with D perhaps TRBD2 (5 bases). Trimming removed 6 bases at V and 9 bases at J, with 18 bases between. CDR3 length equals 14 residues. Germline CDR1 is MNHEY and CDR2 is SVGAGI. The CDR3 bases are TGTGCCAGCAGCTATGGGGAGACTGGGAGTGAGCAGTTCTTC. It translates to CASSYGETGSEQFF.

Details on this clonotype: A read error may explain this, as a much larger clone is one base away. The chain carries TRBV29-1 and TRBJ1-1; TRBD1 matches at 9 bases. The CDR3 spans 13 residues. The J segment lost 10 bases and the V segment lost 5 bases, leaving 11 bases of the junction unmatched. Germline CDR1 SQVTM, CDR2 ANQGSEA. This chain's CDR3 is CSVTRDREGVAFF. Here the CDR3 DNA reads TGCAGCGTTACCCGGGACAGGGAAGGGGTAGCTTTCTTT.

Note on this clonotype: A much larger clone lies one base from this, so it may be a read error. The J gene is TRBJ2-1, the V gene TRBV11-2, with 8 bases identical to TRBD2. Germline V gives CDR1 SGHAT, CDR2 FQNNGV. Trimming cost V 5 bases and J 4 bases; bases outside gene matches: 10. The CDR3 runs to 16 residues. As DNA, the CDR3 is TGTGCCAGCAGCATAGGAGGACAGCGGGGGTACAATGAGCAGTTCTTC. It is translated as CASSIGGQRGYNEQFF.

Remarks on this clonotype: The junction does not match germline at one end; this may be a read error. CDR3 DNA: TGTGTCAGCACTTCACAGGGGCGGAACACTGAAGCTTTCTTT. Translation: CVSTSQGRNTEAFF. The V and J genes are TRBV6-2 or TRBV6-3 and TRBJ1-1, with 7 nucleotides matching TRBD1. Looked up from germline, CDR1 is MNHEY and CDR2 is SVGEGT. The CDR3 totals 14 residues.

At least ten counts were recorded for this clonotype. The rearrangement uses TRBV6-2 or TRBV6-3 and TRBJ2-1; D gene unclear. Germline lookup yields CDR1 MNHEY and CDR2 SVGEGT. Trimming removed 2 bases from V and 2 bases from J, with 10 bases in between. This CDR3 region has 15 residues. DNA for the CDR3: TGTGCCAGCAGTTACGGGTTAGACCCCTACAATGAGCAGTTCTTC. Translation: CASSYGLDPYNEQFF.

The chain combines TRBV29-1 with TRBJ2-2; D may be TRBD2 (5 bases). The CDR3 is made up of 12 amino acids. Germline CDR1 reads SQVTM; CDR2 reads ANQGSEA. Trimming pared 7 bases from V and 9 bases from J, leaving 15 bases between. Here the CDR3 DNA reads TGCAGCGCTGGAGGCCCTGGCAGGGAGCTGTTTTTT. Translating it yields CSAGGPGRELFF.

The table lists this clonotype with a count of one. The junction and the germline gene differ at one end; a read error may be behind it. The rearrangement uses TRBV11-2 and TRBJ2-1; D gene unclear. Germline values: CDR1 SGHAT, CDR2 FQNNGV. The CDR3 is made up of 15 amino acids. The CDR3 reads CANSQNSFAYNEQFF. The DNA for the CDR3 is TGTGCCAACAGCCAAAACAGCTTCGCTTACAATGAGCAGTTCTTC.

In regard to this clonotype: With a much larger clone just one base away, this may be a read error. This sequence joins TRBV6-2 or TRBV6-3 and TRBJ2-7, with D perhaps matching TRBD2 (5 bases). Trimming left V 7 bases short and J 3 bases short, with 19 bases between. The V gene's germline CDR1 is MNHEY and CDR2 SVGEGT. There are 15 residues in the CDR3. This chain's CDR3 is CASTEPGCTVYEQYF. The CDR3 coding sequence is TGTGCCAGCACCGAGCCGGGATGTACAGTCTACGAGCAGTACTTC.

The rearrangement uses TRBV14 and TRBJ2-1, with 10 bases matching TRBD2. Germline loops: CDR1 SGHDN, CDR2 FVKESK. The CDR3 is 15 amino acids. Trimming removed 4 bases from V and 7 bases from J; junction bases left unmatched: 7. CDR3 DNA sequence: TGTGCCAGCAGCCGCGAGCGGGAGGGTTTGAATGAGCAGTTCTTC. The encoded protein is CASSREREGLNEQFF.